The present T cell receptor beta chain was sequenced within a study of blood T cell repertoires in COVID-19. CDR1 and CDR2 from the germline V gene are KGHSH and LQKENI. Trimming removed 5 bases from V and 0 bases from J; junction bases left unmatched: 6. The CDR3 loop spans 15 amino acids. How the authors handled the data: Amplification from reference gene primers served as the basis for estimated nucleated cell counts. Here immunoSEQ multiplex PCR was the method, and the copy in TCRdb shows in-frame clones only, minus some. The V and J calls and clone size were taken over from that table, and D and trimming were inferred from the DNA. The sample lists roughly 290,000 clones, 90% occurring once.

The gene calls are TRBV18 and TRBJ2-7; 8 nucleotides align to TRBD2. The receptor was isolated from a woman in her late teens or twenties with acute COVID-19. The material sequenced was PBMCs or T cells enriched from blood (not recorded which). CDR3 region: CASSDELADSYEQYF. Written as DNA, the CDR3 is TGTGCCAGCTCAGACGAACTAGCGGACTCCTACGAGCAGTACTTC.